The rows below give T cell receptor beta chains drawn from one sample of a study of T cells in Graves' hyperthyroidism and ophthalmopathy. TCRdb redid the calling of the multiplex PCR reads with MiXCR, one entry per CDR3 protein. The table has over 500,000 distinct CDR3 sequences, about 16% seen once. Sequencing input: blood. The receptor set was obtained from a woman between 25 and 40 years old with Graves' ophthalmopathy. Each CDR3 is given with its conserved first and last residue. D genes are given only for firm matches. Clone size is shown for a subset of rows, as once, few, many or a class of expanded clone.

V: TRBV30
D: TRBD2
size: many
J: TRBJ2-7
length: 13
CDR3: CAWRAAGDYEQYF
DNA: TGTGCCTGGAGGGCGGCGGGAGACTACGAGCAGTACTTC

V: TRBV27
D: -
size: -
J: TRBJ2-5
length: 15
CDR3: CASSLVTAGQETQYF
DNA: TGTGCCAGCAGTTTAGTAACAGCGGGTCAAGAGACCCAGTACTTC

V: TRBV5-1
D: TRBD1
size: -
J: TRBJ1-1
length: 14
CDR3: CASSQQGADTEAFF
DNA: TGCGCCAGCAGCCAACAGGGGGCGGACACTGAAGCTTTCTTT

V: TRBV28
D: TRBD1
size: few
J: TRBJ1-4
length: 16
CDR3: CASSLSGQSTNEKLFF
DNA: TGTGCCAGCAGCCTTTCGGGACAGTCAACTAATGAAAAACTGTTTTTT

V: TRBV6-2/TRBV6-3
D: -
size: -
J: TRBJ2-3
length: 14
CDR3: CASSYFAVTDTQYF
DNA: TGTGCCAGCAGTTACTTTGCGGTCACAGATACGCAGTATTTT

V: TRBV6-1
D: -
size: -
J: TRBJ2-1
length: 14
CDR3: CATHPAGQSDEQFF
DNA: TGTGCCACCCACCCAGCGGGACAGTCTGATGAGCAGTTCTTC

V: TRBV20-1
D: -
size: few
J: TRBJ1-4
length: 13
CDR3: CSAGKTTNEKLFF
DNA: TGCAGTGCGGGCAAGACAACTAATGAAAAACTGTTTTTT

V: TRBV7-9
D: -
size: many
J: TRBJ2-7
length: 14
CDR3: CASSLLNREGEQYF
DNA: TGTGCCAGCAGCTTATTAAACAGGGAGGGCGAGCAGTACTTC

V: TRBV24-1
D: TRBD2
size: -
J: TRBJ2-1
length: 15
CDR3: CATRGTSGKINEQFF
DNA: TGTGCCACCAGGGGGACTAGCGGGAAAATAAATGAGCAGTTCTTC

V: TRBV7-9
D: -
size: many
J: TRBJ1-1
length: 14
CDR3: CASSSGPSLTEAFF
DNA: TGTGCCAGCAGCTCGGGACCGTCTCTCACTGAAGCTTTCTTT

V: TRBV6-1
D: TRBD2
size: many
J: TRBJ2-1
length: 15
CDR3: CASKPPGLALNEQFF
DNA: TGTGCCAGCAAGCCACCGGGACTAGCCCTCAATGAGCAGTTCTTC

V: TRBV6-2/TRBV6-3
D: -
size: few
J: TRBJ2-1
length: 11
CDR3: CASGFINEQFF
DNA: TGTGCCAGCGGTTTCATAAATGAGCAGTTCTTC

V: TRBV30
D: TRBD1
size: many
J: TRBJ2-1
length: 14
CDR3: CAWGTGQGYNEQFF
DNA: TGTGCCTGGGGGACGGGACAGGGCTACAATGAGCAGTTCTTC

V: TRBV27
D: -
size: -
J: TRBJ2-5
length: 14
CDR3: CASRGGGRGETQYF
DNA: TGTGCCAGCAGGGGAGGGGGGCGGGGGGAGACCCAGTACTTC

V: TRBV5-5
D: TRBD2
size: -
J: TRBJ2-7
length: 14
CDR3: CASSLYAREGEQYF
DNA: TGTGCCAGCAGCTTGTATGCCAGGGAGGGGGAGCAGTACTTC

V: TRBV18
D: -
size: many
J: TRBJ1-5
length: 13
CDR3: CASSPKARGPQHF
DNA: TGTGCCAGCTCACCCAAGGCGAGGGGGCCCCAGCATTTT

V: TRBV24-1
D: -
size: few
J: TRBJ2-1
length: 18
CDR3: CATSSALNFVSSYNEQFF
DNA: TGTGCCACCAGTTCAGCGCTTAATTTTGTGAGCTCCTACAATGAGCAGTTCTTC

V: TRBV14
D: -
size: -
J: TRBJ2-6
length: 14
CDR3: CASSLNPGANVLTF
DNA: TGTGCCAGCAGCTTGAATCCTGGGGCCAACGTCCTGACTTTC

V: TRBV11-3
D: TRBD2
size: few
J: TRBJ2-1
length: 16
CDR3: CASSFSGLAGANEQFF
DNA: TGTGCCAGCAGCTTCTCGGGACTAGCGGGAGCCAATGAGCAGTTCTTC

V: TRBV27
D: -
size: many
J: TRBJ1-4
length: 14
CDR3: CASSLLGAGEKLFF
DNA: TGTGCCAGCAGTTTACTAGGGGCGGGTGAAAAACTGTTTTTT

V: TRBV9
D: TRBD1
size: -
J: TRBJ2-3
length: 16
CDR3: CASSPRQGGPTDTQYF
DNA: TGTGCCAGCAGCCCACGACAGGGGGGCCCCACAGATACGCAGTATTTT

V: TRBV18
D: -
size: -
J: TRBJ2-5
length: 14
CDR3: CASSPGAAQETQYF
DNA: TGTGCCAGCTCACCAGGGGCGGCCCAAGAGACCCAGTACTTC

V: TRBV5-1
D: TRBD1
size: many
J: TRBJ2-7
length: 14
CDR3: CASSLTTGGIEQYF
DNA: TGCGCCAGCAGCTTGACGACAGGGGGAATCGAGCAGTACTTC

V: TRBV6-5
D: -
size: -
J: TRBJ2-7
length: 15
CDR3: CASSYVGAGRTEQYF
DNA: TGTGCCAGCAGTTACGTAGGGGCCGGACGTACTGAGCAGTACTTC

V: TRBV2
D: -
size: few
J: TRBJ1-2
length: 14
CDR3: CASSETGRNYGYTF
DNA: TGTGCCAGCAGTGAGACGGGGAGGAACTATGGCTACACCTTC

V: TRBV30
D: -
size: many
J: TRBJ2-7
length: 13
CDR3: CAWNGIRIGEQYF
DNA: TGTGCCTGGAACGGGATAAGGATCGGCGAGCAGTACTTC

V: TRBV20-1
D: -
size: many
J: TRBJ2-5
length: 12
CDR3: CSAIEWQETQYF
DNA: TGCAGTGCCATCGAGTGGCAAGAGACCCAGTACTTC

V: TRBV6-1
D: -
size: many
J: TRBJ1-2
length: 14
CDR3: CASRPDTRGYGYTF
DNA: TGTGCCAGCAGACCCGACACTCGGGGCTATGGCTACACCTTC

V: TRBV20-1
D: TRBD2
size: -
J: TRBJ2-3
length: 13
CDR3: CSAGQRERNTQYF
DNA: TGCAGTGCCGGCCAGCGGGAAAGGAATACGCAGTATTTT

V: TRBV6-1
D: TRBD1
size: many
J: TRBJ1-5
length: 14
CDR3: CASSAGTAHQPQHF
DNA: TGTGCCAGCAGTGCCGGGACAGCCCATCAGCCCCAGCATTTT

V: TRBV13
D: -
size: few
J: TRBJ2-1
length: 19
CDR3: CASSSQRKNARSSYNEQFF
DNA: TGTGCCAGCAGCTCCCAAAGAAAAAACGCGCGGAGCTCCTACAATGAGCAGTTCTTC

V: TRBV30
D: -
size: many
J: TRBJ1-4
length: 14
CDR3: CAWSYPGNGEKLFF
DNA: TGTGCCTGGAGTTATCCAGGCAATGGGGAAAAACTGTTTTTT

V: TRBV9
D: -
size: -
J: TRBJ2-2
length: 16
CDR3: CASSDLGGANTGELFF
DNA: TGTGCCAGCAGCGACTTAGGGGGGGCGAACACCGGGGAGCTGTTTTTT

V: TRBV4-1
D: TRBD2
size: -
J: TRBJ2-3
length: 15
CDR3: CASSQGLAGRGTQYF
DNA: TGCGCCAGCAGCCAGGGACTAGCGGGGAGGGGTACGCAGTATTTT

V: TRBV28
D: -
size: many
J: TRBJ2-7
length: 14
CDR3: CASTMGGAAYEQYF
DNA: TGTGCCAGCACCATGGGGGGGGCGGCCTACGAGCAGTACTTC

V: TRBV20-1
D: -
size: few
J: TRBJ1-1
length: 12
CDR3: CSVLRGNTEAFF
DNA: TGCAGTGTTCTAAGGGGGAACACTGAAGCTTTCTTT

V: TRBV19
D: TRBD1
size: -
J: TRBJ1-1
length: 14
CDR3: CASSQDRALFEAFF
DNA: TGTGCCAGTAGTCAAGACAGGGCCCTATTTGAAGCTTTCTTT

V: TRBV28
D: -
size: many
J: TRBJ1-2
length: 16
CDR3: CASSITGGIRNYGYTF
DNA: TGTGCCAGCAGTATTACCGGGGGCATACGGAACTATGGCTACACCTTC

V: TRBV4-3
D: -
size: many
J: TRBJ2-1
length: 13
CDR3: CASSQESYNEQFF
DNA: TGTGCCAGCAGCCAAGAGTCCTACAATGAGCAGTTCTTC

V: TRBV6-2/TRBV6-3
D: TRBD1
size: -
J: TRBJ1-5
length: 19
CDR3: CASSPTLGTASNSNQPQHF
DNA: TGTGCCAGCAGTCCTACCTTAGGGACAGCCTCAAATAGCAATCAGCCCCAGCATTTT

V: TRBV4-2
D: TRBD1
size: few
J: TRBJ2-7
length: 15
CDR3: CASSQEVGGGYEQYF
DNA: TGTGCCAGCAGCCAAGAGGTAGGGGGCGGGTACGAGCAGTACTTC

V: TRBV20-1
D: -
size: many
J: TRBJ2-3
length: 15
CDR3: CSARDYASGTDTQYF
DNA: TGCAGTGCTAGAGATTACGCTAGCGGCACAGATACGCAGTATTTT

V: TRBV24-1
D: TRBD1
size: -
J: TRBJ2-2
length: 17
CDR3: CATSDSRQGASTGELFF
DNA: TGTGCCACCAGTGATTCACGGCAGGGGGCCAGTACCGGGGAGCTGTTTTTT

V: TRBV11-2
D: -
size: many
J: TRBJ2-3
length: 15
CDR3: CASSLGLILTDTQYF
DNA: TGTGCCAGCAGCTTAGGGCTGATTCTCACAGATACGCAGTATTTT

V: TRBV15
D: -
size: -
J: TRBJ2-1
length: 16
CDR3: CATSRAVGNTPNEQFF
DNA: TGTGCCACCAGCAGAGCAGTAGGAAACACCCCAAATGAGCAGTTCTTC

V: TRBV6-1
D: TRBD2
size: few
J: TRBJ2-3
length: 15
CDR3: CASTPPGLAIDTQYF
DNA: TGTGCCAGCACTCCACCGGGACTAGCAATAGATACGCAGTATTTT

V: TRBV6-5
D: -
size: many
J: TRBJ1-2
length: 15
CDR3: CASSYLAGEKIGYTF
DNA: TGTGCCAGCAGTTACCTGGCAGGGGAGAAAATTGGCTACACCTTC

V: TRBV2
D: TRBD1
size: many
J: TRBJ1-1
length: 17
CDR3: CASKVLGQTLRNTEAFF
DNA: TGTGCCAGCAAGGTCCTGGGACAGACCCTTAGAAACACTGAAGCTTTCTTT

V: TRBV20-1
D: TRBD2
size: many
J: TRBJ2-1
length: 15
CDR3: CSAREAGPQFNEQFF
DNA: TGCAGTGCTAGAGAAGCGGGACCTCAATTCAATGAGCAGTTCTTC

V: TRBV18
D: -
size: many
J: TRBJ2-3
length: 17
CDR3: CASSPPSRGRGTDTQYF
DNA: TGTGCCAGCTCACCGCCATCAAGGGGCCGCGGCACAGATACGCAGTATTTT

V: TRBV14
D: -
size: few
J: TRBJ2-7
length: 15
CDR3: CASSWTLESSYEQYF
DNA: TGTGCCAGCAGTTGGACTTTAGAGTCTTCCTACGAGCAGTACTTC

V: TRBV5-5
D: TRBD2
size: few
J: TRBJ2-1
length: 17
CDR3: CASSLEGLAGGTNEQFF
DNA: TGTGCCAGCAGCTTGGAGGGACTAGCGGGAGGAACGAATGAGCAGTTCTTC

V: TRBV20-1
D: TRBD1
size: many
J: TRBJ1-2
length: 15
CDR3: CSASFPDRANYGYTF
DNA: TGCAGTGCTAGCTTTCCGGACAGGGCAAACTATGGCTACACCTTC

V: TRBV18
D: TRBD2
size: many
J: TRBJ2-2
length: 16
CDR3: CASSPPLLALTGELFF
DNA: TGTGCCAGCTCACCGCCGCTACTAGCGCTGACCGGGGAGCTGTTTTTT

V: TRBV6-6
D: TRBD2
size: many
J: TRBJ2-7
length: 16
CDR3: CASSYSGTSGFYEQYF
DNA: TGTGCCAGCAGTTACTCCGGGACTAGCGGTTTTTACGAGCAGTACTTC

V: TRBV6-6
D: TRBD2
size: many
J: TRBJ2-3
length: 23
CDR3: CASSYPNYPRRTSGAHGTDTQYF
DNA: TGTGCCAGCAGTTACCCTAACTATCCCCGCCGGACTAGCGGAGCCCACGGCACAGATACGCAGTATTTT

V: TRBV20-1
D: TRBD1
size: many
J: TRBJ2-2
length: 16
CDR3: CSARDEGQMNTGELFF
DNA: TGCAGTGCTAGAGATGAGGGACAGATGAACACCGGGGAGCTGTTTTTT

V: TRBV6-5
D: -
size: -
J: TRBJ2-6
length: 13
CDR3: CASSFTRYNVLTF
DNA: TGTGCCAGCAGTTTTACCAGATACAACGTCCTGACTTTC

V: TRBV4-1
D: TRBD1
size: -
J: TRBJ2-3
length: 12
CDR3: CASSQDRTGKYF
DNA: TGCGCCAGCAGCCAAGATCGGACAGGGAAGTATTTT

V: TRBV29-1
D: TRBD1
size: -
J: TRBJ1-5
length: 14
CDR3: CSATTGASNQPQHF
DNA: TGCAGCGCTACGACAGGGGCGAGCAATCAGCCCCAGCATTTT